This T cell receptor (beta chain) was sequenced for a study of blood T cell repertoires in COVID-19. The germline V gene encodes CDR1 WNHNN and CDR2 SYGVQD (reference sequence). Trimming shortened V by 6 bases and J by 1 base, and 9 bases separated the two germline ends. The CDR3 runs to 13 residues. This clone was picked up one time. The authors' processing: Amplifying reference gene primers gave estimates of nucleated cell counts. This table comes from immunoSEQ multiplex PCR, and its TCRdb copy is limited to in-frame clones, with some not included. That table furnishes V, J and clone size, whereas the DNA furnished D and trimming. The sample lists 150,000 to 200,000 clones, roughly nine tenths occurring once.

Sequenced sample: peripheral blood. The sequence came from a woman aged 60-70 years with COVID-19, enrolled during active disease. This chain links TRBV10-1 with TRBJ1-1, with D perhaps TRBD1 (6 bases). The CDR3 nucleotides read TGCGCCAGCAGGGAGGGACAGAACACTGAAGCTTTCTTT. Protein: CASREGQNTEAFF.